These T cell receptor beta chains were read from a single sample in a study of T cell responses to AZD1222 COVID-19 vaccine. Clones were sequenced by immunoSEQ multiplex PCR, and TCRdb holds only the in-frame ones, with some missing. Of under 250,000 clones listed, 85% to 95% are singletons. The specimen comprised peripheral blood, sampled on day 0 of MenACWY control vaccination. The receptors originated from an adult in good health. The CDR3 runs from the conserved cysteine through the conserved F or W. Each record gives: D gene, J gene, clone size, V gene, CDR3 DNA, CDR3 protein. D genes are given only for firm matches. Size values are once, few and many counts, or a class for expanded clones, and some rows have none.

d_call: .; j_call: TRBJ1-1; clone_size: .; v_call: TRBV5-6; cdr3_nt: TGTGCCAGCAGCGGGTGGCAGGAAGGTATCACTGAAGCTTTCTTT; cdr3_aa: CASSGWQEGITEAFF
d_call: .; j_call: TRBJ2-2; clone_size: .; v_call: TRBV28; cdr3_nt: TGTGCCAGCAGTCCCTTGGGCATCCGGGCCGGGGAGCTGTTTTTT; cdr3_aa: CASSPLGIRAGELFF
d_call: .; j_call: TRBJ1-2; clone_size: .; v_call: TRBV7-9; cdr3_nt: TGTGCCAGCAGCAAGGGCCAGGGGAGCTATGGCTACACCTTC; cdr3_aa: CASSKGQGSYGYTF
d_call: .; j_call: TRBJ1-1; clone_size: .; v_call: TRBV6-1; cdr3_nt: TGTGCCAGCAGTGAATTTGGGGGGGCGGACACTGAAGCTTTCTTT; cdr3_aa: CASSEFGGADTEAFF
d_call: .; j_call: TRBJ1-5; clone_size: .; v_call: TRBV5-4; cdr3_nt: TGTGCCAGCAGCTTGGGTGGGGGGTACAATCAGCCCCAGCATTTT; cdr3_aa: CASSLGGGYNQPQHF
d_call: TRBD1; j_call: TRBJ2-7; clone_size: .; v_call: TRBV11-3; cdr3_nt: TGTGCCAGCAGCCCCGGGACAGGGTACTACGAGCAGTACTTC; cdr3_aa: CASSPGTGYYEQYF
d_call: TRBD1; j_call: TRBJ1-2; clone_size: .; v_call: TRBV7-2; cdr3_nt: TGTGCCAGCAGCCTGGGACAGGGGGTGGAAGGCTACACCTTC; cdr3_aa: CASSLGQGVEGYTF
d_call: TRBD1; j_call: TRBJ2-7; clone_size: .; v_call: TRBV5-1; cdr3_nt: TGCGCCAGCAGCAAAGACAGGGGGCTCGAGCAGTACTTC; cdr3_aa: CASSKDRGLEQYF
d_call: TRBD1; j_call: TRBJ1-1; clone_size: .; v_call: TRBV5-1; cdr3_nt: TGCGCCAGCAGGCGACAGGGATCGGAGTGGGACACTGAAGCTTTCTTT; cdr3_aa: CASRRQGSEWDTEAFF
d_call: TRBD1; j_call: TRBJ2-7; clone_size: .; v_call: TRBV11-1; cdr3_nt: TGTGCCAGCAGCTTAGCCGGGACAGGCTACGAGCAGTACTTC; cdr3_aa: CASSLAGTGYEQYF
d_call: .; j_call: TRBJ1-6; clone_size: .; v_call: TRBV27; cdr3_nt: TGTGCCAGCAGTTCCCAGTCGGGGGGGTATAATTCACCCCTCCACTTT; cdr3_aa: CASSSQSGGYNSPLHF
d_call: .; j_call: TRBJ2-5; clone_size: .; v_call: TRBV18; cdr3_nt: TGTGCCAGCTCACCTCAAGTCCTAGAGACCCAGTACTTC; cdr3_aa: CASSPQVLETQYF
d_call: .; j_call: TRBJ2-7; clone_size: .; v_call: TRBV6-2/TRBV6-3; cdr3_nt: TGTGCCAGCAGTCCCCCGAGCTCCTACGAGCAGTACTTC; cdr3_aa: CASSPPSSYEQYF
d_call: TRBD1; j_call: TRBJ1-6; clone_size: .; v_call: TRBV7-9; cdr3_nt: TGTGCCAGCAGCTTAGTCGGACAGGGGGCGAAATCACCCCTCCACTTT; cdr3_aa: CASSLVGQGAKSPLHF
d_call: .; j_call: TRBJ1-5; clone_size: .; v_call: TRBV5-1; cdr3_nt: TGCGCCAGCAGCTTGGCGGGGATCAGCAATCAGCCCCAGCATTTT; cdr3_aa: CASSLAGISNQPQHF
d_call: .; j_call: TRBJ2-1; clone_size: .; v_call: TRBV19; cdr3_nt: TGTGCCAGTAGTTTCTACAATGAGCAGTTCTTC; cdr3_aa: CASSFYNEQFF
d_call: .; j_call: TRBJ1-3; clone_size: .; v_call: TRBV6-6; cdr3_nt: TGTGCCAGCAGTTACTCGGTTGGAGGAGAAGCAAACACCATATATTTT; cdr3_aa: CASSYSVGGEANTIYF
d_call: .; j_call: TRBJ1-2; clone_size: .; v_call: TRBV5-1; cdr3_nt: TGCGCCAGCAGCCCCCGGGCTGATAAGGGTGGCTACACCTTC; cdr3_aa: CASSPRADKGGYTF
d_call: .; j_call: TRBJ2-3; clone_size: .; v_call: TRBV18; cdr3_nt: TGTGCCAGCTCACCACCGGCTAGCAGAACAGATACGCAGTATTTT; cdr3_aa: CASSPPASRTDTQYF
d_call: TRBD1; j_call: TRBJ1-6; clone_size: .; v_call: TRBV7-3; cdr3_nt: TGTGCCAGCAGCTTGGACAGGGGTTCACCCCTCCACTTT; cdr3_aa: CASSLDRGSPLHF
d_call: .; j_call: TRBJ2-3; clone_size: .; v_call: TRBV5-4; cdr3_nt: TGTGCCAGCAGCTCACAGGGTGCAGATACGCAGTATTTT; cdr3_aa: CASSSQGADTQYF
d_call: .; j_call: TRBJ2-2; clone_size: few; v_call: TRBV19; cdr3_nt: TGTGCCAGTAGTATAGTCGGGGAGCTGTTTTTT; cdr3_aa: CASSIVGELFF
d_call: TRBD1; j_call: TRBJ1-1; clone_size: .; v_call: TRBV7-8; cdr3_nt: TGTGCCAGCAGCTTAGTGGGACAGGGGGAAGCTTTCTTT; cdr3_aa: CASSLVGQGEAFF
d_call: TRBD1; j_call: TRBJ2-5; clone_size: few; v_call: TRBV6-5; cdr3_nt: TGTGCCAGCCGGGGACAGGGACAAGAGACCCAGTACTTC; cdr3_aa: CASRGQGQETQYF
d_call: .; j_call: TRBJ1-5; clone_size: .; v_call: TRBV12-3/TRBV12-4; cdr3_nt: TGTGCCAGCATCCAGGGGTTTGTTCAGCCCCAGCATTTT; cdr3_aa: CASIQGFVQPQHF
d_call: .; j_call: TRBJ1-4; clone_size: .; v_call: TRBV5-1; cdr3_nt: TGCGCCAGCAGCCTCCAGGGGACTAATGAAAAACTGTTTTTT; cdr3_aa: CASSLQGTNEKLFF
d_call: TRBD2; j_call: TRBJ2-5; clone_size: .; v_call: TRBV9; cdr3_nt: TGTGCCAGCAGCGTAGGGAGCGGGGGGCCCCAAGAGACCCAGTACTTC; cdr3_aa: CASSVGSGGPQETQYF
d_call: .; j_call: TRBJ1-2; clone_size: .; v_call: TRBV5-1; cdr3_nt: TGCGCCAGCAGCTTGGTGGCAGGGGCCGGCTACACCTTC; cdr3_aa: CASSLVAGAGYTF
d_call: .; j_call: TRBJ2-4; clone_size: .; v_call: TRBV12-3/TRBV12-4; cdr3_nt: TGTGCCAGCAGTTTCGCCAGGGGAGACATTCAGTACTTC; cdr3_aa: CASSFARGDIQYF
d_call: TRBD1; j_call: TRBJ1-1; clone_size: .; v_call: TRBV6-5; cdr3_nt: TGTGCCAGCAGGGGACAGATTAACACTGAAGCTTTCTTT; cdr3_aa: CASRGQINTEAFF
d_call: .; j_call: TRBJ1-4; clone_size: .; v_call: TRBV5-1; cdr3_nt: TGCGCCAGCAGCCCAGACCCTCTATCTAATGAAAAACTGTTTTTT; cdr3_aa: CASSPDPLSNEKLFF
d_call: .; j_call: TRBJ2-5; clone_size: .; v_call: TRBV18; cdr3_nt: TGTGCCAGCTCACCACCGCAGCGTCAAGAGACCCAGTACTTC; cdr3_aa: CASSPPQRQETQYF
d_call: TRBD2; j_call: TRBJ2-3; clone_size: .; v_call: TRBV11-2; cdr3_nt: TGTGCCAGCAGCACGACTAGCGGGGGGGCTATAACAGATACGCAGTATTTT; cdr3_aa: CASSTTSGGAITDTQYF
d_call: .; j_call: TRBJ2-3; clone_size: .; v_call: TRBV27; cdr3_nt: TGTGCCAGCAGTTTAGCTGGTTCGCGGCGGGGAGGCTCCGATACGCAGTATTTT; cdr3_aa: CASSLAGSRRGGSDTQYF
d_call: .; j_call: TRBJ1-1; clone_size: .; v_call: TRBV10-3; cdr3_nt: TGTGCCATCAGTGATGGGGGTGCTGAAGCTTTCTTT; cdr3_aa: CAISDGGAEAFF
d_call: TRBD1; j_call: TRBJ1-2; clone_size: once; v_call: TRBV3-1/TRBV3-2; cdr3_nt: TGTGCCAGCCAAGAGACAGGGGGTTTGGGCTACACCTTC; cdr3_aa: CASQETGGLGYTF
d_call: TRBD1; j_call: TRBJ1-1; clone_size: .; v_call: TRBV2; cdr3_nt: TGTGCCAGCAGAAGAGCGGACAGGGATAGCACTGAAGCTTTCTTT; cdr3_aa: CASRRADRDSTEAFF
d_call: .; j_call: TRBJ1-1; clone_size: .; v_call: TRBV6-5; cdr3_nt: TGTGCCAGGAAGATGAGGACTGAAGCTTTCTTT; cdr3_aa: CARKMRTEAFF
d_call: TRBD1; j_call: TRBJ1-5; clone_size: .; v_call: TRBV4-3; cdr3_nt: TGCGCCAGCAGCCAAGACCACAGGGGGCGAGGGAGGTATCAGCCCCAGCATTTT; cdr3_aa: CASSQDHRGRGRYQPQHF
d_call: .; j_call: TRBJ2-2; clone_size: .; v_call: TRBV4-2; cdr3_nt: TGTGCCAGCAGCCAAGTGGGGAGGGGGCCCACCGGGGAGCTGTTTTTT; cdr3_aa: CASSQVGRGPTGELFF
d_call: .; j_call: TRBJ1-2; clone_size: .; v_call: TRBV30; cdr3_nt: TGTGCCTGGAGTCGGGCCCCCTATGGCTACACCTTC; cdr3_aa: CAWSRAPYGYTF
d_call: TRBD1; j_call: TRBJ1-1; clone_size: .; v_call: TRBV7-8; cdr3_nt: TGTGCCAGCAGCCGGGACAGTAACACTGAAGCTTTCTTT; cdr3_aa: CASSRDSNTEAFF
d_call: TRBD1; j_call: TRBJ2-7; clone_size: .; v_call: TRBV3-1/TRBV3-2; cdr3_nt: TGTGCCAGCAGCCAAGACCCCGACAGGGGTCGGTACGAGCAGTACTTC; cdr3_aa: CASSQDPDRGRYEQYF
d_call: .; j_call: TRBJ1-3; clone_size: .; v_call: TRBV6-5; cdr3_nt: TGTGCCAGCAGGAAGGACAGCTACTCTGGAAACACCATATATTTT; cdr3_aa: CASRKDSYSGNTIYF
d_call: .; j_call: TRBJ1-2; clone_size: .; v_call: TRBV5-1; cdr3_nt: TGCGCCAGCAGCTTGGGGGACATTTTTGGCTACACCTTC; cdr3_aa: CASSLGDIFGYTF
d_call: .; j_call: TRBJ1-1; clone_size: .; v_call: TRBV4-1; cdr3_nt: TGCGCCAGCAGCCACCTACCGGACGAAAACACTGAAGCTTTCTTT; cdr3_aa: CASSHLPDENTEAFF